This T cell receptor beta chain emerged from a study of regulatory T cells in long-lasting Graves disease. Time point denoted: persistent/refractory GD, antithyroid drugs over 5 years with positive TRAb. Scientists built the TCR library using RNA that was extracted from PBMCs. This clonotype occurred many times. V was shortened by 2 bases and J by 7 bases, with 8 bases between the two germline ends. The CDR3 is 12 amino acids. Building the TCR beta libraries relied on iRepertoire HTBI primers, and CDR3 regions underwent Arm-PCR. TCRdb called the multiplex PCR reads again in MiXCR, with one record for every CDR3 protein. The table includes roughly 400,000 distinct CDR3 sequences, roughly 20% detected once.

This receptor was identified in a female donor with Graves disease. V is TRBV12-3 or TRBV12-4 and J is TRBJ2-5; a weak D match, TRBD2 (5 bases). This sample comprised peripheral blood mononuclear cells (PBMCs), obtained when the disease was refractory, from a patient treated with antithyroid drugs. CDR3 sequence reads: CASSLTEGTQYF. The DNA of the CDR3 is TGTGCCAGCAGTTTAACCGAGGGGACCCAGTACTTC.